The next 5 T cell receptor beta chains were all read from a single sample in a study of CD8 T cells in ankylosing spondylitis (TCRdb year 2017). General findings and caveats noted by the study authors: Blood from ankylosing spondylitis patients appeared to be characterized by a TCR beta motif composed of about eight highly homologous amino acid variants.

Antigens of these TCRs are unknown. The library was generated by 5' RACE. TCRdb lists the instrument as Illumina HiSeq 2500. In TCRdb, the public reads were trimmed at Q25 with fastp and aligned with MiXCR, with productive beta chains retained. Every CDR3 protein is listed once, alongside the most common genes and DNA of its rows. Across this sample there are 800,000 to 900,000 distinct CDR3 sequences, with 12% seen only once. Approximately 0.46% of the sample is held by the ten biggest clonotypes. Sequencing was carried out using blood, either unsorted or a sorted T cell fraction (not recorded which). The receptors stem from a male donor with ankylosing spondylitis.

The sample holds many counts of this clonotype. The rearrangement links TRBV29-1 to TRBJ1-2, with no clear D. Germline loops: CDR1 SQVTM, CDR2 ANQGSEA. Trimming removed 3 bases from V and 0 bases from J, with 17 bases in between. The CDR3 totals 16 residues. In nucleotides, the CDR3 is TGCAGCGTTGAGGTACGGGCGGAATTAGCTAACTATGGCTACACCTTC. It is translated as CSVEVRAELANYGYTF.

This clonotype was counted between two and nine times. The rearrangement uses TRBV6-1 and TRBJ1-2, with D perhaps matching TRBD1 (5 bases). Trimming stripped 6 bases from V and 2 bases from J, with 13 bases between. Germline lookup yields CDR1 MNHNS and CDR2 SASEGT. The CDR3 is 14 amino acids. The CDR3 DNA reads TGTGCCAGCAGGGAACCGGGGGGGAACTATGGCTACACCTTC. Protein product: CASREPGGNYGYTF.

In this sample, this clonotype turned up a few times. J is TRBJ1-1 and V is TRBV3-1, with TRBD1 matching over 8 bases. CDR1 and CDR2 from the germline V gene are LGHDT and YNNKEL (reference sequence). The CDR3 is 14 amino acids. Trimming took 10 bases from V and 1 from J; bases not matched to a gene: 8. In DNA, the CDR3 is TGTGCCATCGGGACAGGCCGCCCGAACACTGAAGCTTTCTTT. Amino acid sequence: CAIGTGRPNTEAFF. Full variable domain (outside the CDR3, taken from reference TRBV3-1 and TRBJ1-1): DTAVSQTPKYLVTQMGNDKSIKCEQNLGHDTMYWYKQDSKKFLKIMFSYNNKELIINETVPNRFSPKSPDKAHLNLHINSLELGDSAVYFCAIGTGRPNTEAFFGQGTRLTVV.

This clonotype showed up many times. A junction boundary mismatches the germline segment, possibly from a read error. The chain joins TRBV12-3 or TRBV12-4 to TRBJ2-7, with 12 bases aligning to TRBD2. The CDR3 has 14 amino acids. The CDR3: CASSLAGGRYEQYF. The CDR3 DNA reads as TGTGCCAGCAGTCTAGCGGGGGGGAGATACGAGCAGTACTTC.

This clonotype showed up many times. V is TRBV5-1 and J is TRBJ2-7, with unresolved D. CDR3 length equals 13 residues. V lost 0 bases and J lost 3, with 7 bases in between. CDR1 and CDR2 (germline): SGHRS, YFSETQ. Written as DNA, the CDR3 is TGCGCCAGCAGCTTGGTGGGAATCTACGAGCAGTACTTC. This encodes CASSLVGIYEQYF.